The rows below give T cell receptor beta chains drawn from one sample of a study of T-cell reconstitution after alpha-beta-depleted transplantation in children. TCRdb processed the PCR reads anew with MiXCR; each CDR3 protein has one entry. The sample yields around 480,000 distinct CDR3 sequences, about 31% seen once. Material: PBMCs from the stem cell graft donor, obtained from the stem cell graft. The receptors shown here come from a human donor who donated a stem cell graft to a child with aplastic anemia. Both conserved end residues are part of each CDR3. Each record gives: CDR3 length, clone size, V gene, D gene, J gene, CDR3 DNA, CDR3 protein. A D gene is named only where the DNA matches it firmly. Only some rows state a clone size, as once, few, many or a class for expanded clones.

>15|-|TRBV30|-|TRBJ1-5
TGTGCCTGGAATGCAGGTACGACCGCGTCTCAGCCCCAGCATTTT
CAWNAGTTASQPQHF
>17|-|TRBV27|TRBD2|TRBJ2-1
TGTGCCAGCAGTTTTGGGGCGGGAGTGACCGGGGGCAATGAGCAGTTCTTC
CASSFGAGVTGGNEQFF
>14|-|TRBV12-5|-|TRBJ1-1
TGTGCTAGTGGCCCGGGGGCGCCGGGGACTGAAGCTTTCTTT
CASGPGAPGTEAFF
>13|few|TRBV10-1|-|TRBJ1-1
TGCGCCACCAGCTTGGGGGCCAGTACTGAAGCTTTCTTT
CATSLGASTEAFF
>15|-|TRBV29-1|TRBD1|TRBJ2-1
TGCAGCGGACGAGGGGGACAGGGGCCCTACAATGTGCAGTTCTTC
CSGRGGQGPYNVQFF
>15|few|TRBV2|-|TRBJ1-4
TGTGCCAGCAAGATACAGGGCCCAACTAATGAAAAACTGTTTTTT
CASKIQGPTNEKLFF
>15|-|TRBV28|TRBD1|TRBJ1-3
TGTGCCAGCCGAGGACAGGTTAGCTCTGGAAACACCATATATTTT
CASRGQVSSGNTIYF
>16|-|TRBV5-1|TRBD2|TRBJ2-1
TGCGCCAGCAGTCCCCTGGCTAGCGGGAGAGGTGGTGAGCAGTTCTTC
CASSPLASGRGGEQFF
>15|-|TRBV20-1|TRBD1|TRBJ1-2
TGCAGTGCTAGAGATCAGGGAGGGGGCGCGGGAGGCTACACCTTC
CSARDQGGGAGGYTF
>17|few|TRBV6-2/TRBV6-3|-|TRBJ2-7
TGTGCCAGCAGCGTCGGATGGACAGTCGACCTGGGCTACGAGCAGTACTTC
CASSVGWTVDLGYEQYF
>13|-|TRBV5-1|-|TRBJ1-2
TGCGCCAGCAGCTTGGACAGCTTCTATGGCTACACCTTC
CASSLDSFYGYTF
>17|few|TRBV4-2|TRBD1|TRBJ1-2
TGTGCCAGCAGCCAAGAGGCCTCAGGGGGCCTGGGCTATGGCTACACCTTC
CASSQEASGGLGYGYTF
>15|-|TRBV9|-|TRBJ2-3
TGTGCCAGCAGCGTAGGAGGGACAACCACAGATACGCAGTATTTT
CASSVGGTTTDTQYF
>14|few|TRBV18|-|TRBJ1-1
TGTGCCAGCTCACTAGGGAAGGGGAGCACTGAAGCTTTCTTT
CASSLGKGSTEAFF
>17|-|TRBV20-1|-|TRBJ2-6
TGCAGTGCTAGCCCGGGTCCCTTAAACTCTGGGGCCAACGTCCTGACTTTC
CSASPGPLNSGANVLTF
>16|few|TRBV19|-|TRBJ1-4
TGTGCCAGTAGTATCCAGCAACAGCCTCCTAATGAAAAACTGTTTTTT
CASSIQQQPPNEKLFF
>14|-|TRBV12-3/TRBV12-4|-|TRBJ1-2
TGTGCCAGCAGTTTAGCCCCAGCCCCCTATGGCTACACCTTC
CASSLAPAPYGYTF
>16|-|TRBV9|TRBD1|TRBJ2-3
TGTGCCAGCAGCGTAGCCTGGGACAGGGGGACAGATACGCAGTATTTT
CASSVAWDRGTDTQYF
>13|-|TRBV10-3|TRBD2|TRBJ2-5
TGTGCCGTCGGTCGGGAGGGCCAAGAGACCCAGTACTTC
CAVGREGQETQYF
>13|-|TRBV4-3|-|TRBJ1-1
TGCGCCAGCAGCCAAGATATGGGGAATGAAGCTTTCTTT
CASSQDMGNEAFF
>16|-|TRBV7-9|TRBD1|TRBJ2-1
TGTGCCAGCAGGATTACAGGACAGGGATCCTACAATGAGCAGTTCTTC
CASRITGQGSYNEQFF
>16|-|TRBV7-9|-|TRBJ2-4
TGTGCCAGCAGCTATTCTCCGGCTTTCCGTCTAGACATTCAGTACTTC
CASSYSPAFRLDIQYF
>17|-|TRBV28|TRBD1|TRBJ1-4
TGTGCCAGCAGTTCCCCCGGGACAGGATGGAATCGGGAAAAACTGTTTTTT
CASSSPGTGWNREKLFF
>12|few|TRBV6-5|TRBD1|TRBJ1-1
TGTGCCAGCAGTTACGACAGGGTTAAGACTTTCTTT
CASSYDRVKTFF
>17|-|TRBV14|-|TRBJ2-1
TGTGCCAGCAGCTTTGGTCACCGGGTTCACTCCTACAATGAGCAGTTCTTC
CASSFGHRVHSYNEQFF
>15|few|TRBV7-2|TRBD2|TRBJ2-3
TGTGCCAGCAGCTTAGCCACTAGCGGGAGAGATACGCAGTATTTT
CASSLATSGRDTQYF
>14|-|TRBV7-2|TRBD1|TRBJ1-2
TGTGCCAGCAGCCGGCGGGACAGGGCCTATGGCTACACCTTC
CASSRRDRAYGYTF
>15|once|TRBV12-3/TRBV12-4|TRBD1|TRBJ2-3
TGTGCCAGCAGTTTTGGGACAGGGGGCGAAAAGACGCAGTATTTT
CASSFGTGGEKTQYF
>13|-|TRBV12-5|-|TRBJ2-1
TGTGCTAGTGAGCAGGGCCAGAGGAATGAGCAGTTCTTC
CASEQGQRNEQFF
>14|few|TRBV5-1|-|TRBJ1-6
TGCGCCAGCAGCGAACAGGGTTTGGGGTCACCCCTCCACTTT
CASSEQGLGSPLHF
>14|-|TRBV7-8|TRBD1|TRBJ1-4
TGTGCCAGCAGCTCGGGACAGGGACATGAAAAACTGTTTTTT
CASSSGQGHEKLFF
>14|few|TRBV6-1|-|TRBJ2-3
TGTGCCAGCAAAAAAATGGGGGAGTCCTATACGCAGTATTTT
CASKKMGESYTQYF
>13|-|TRBV11-3|-|TRBJ1-1
TGTGCCAGCAGCTTAGAGCCGGGCACTGAAGCTTTCTTT
CASSLEPGTEAFF
>14|-|TRBV4-1|-|TRBJ1-1
TGCGCCAGCAGCCAAGATGGGGGGAGTACTGAAGCTTTCTTT
CASSQDGGSTEAFF
>14|-|TRBV7-4|-|TRBJ1-1
TGTGCCAGCAGCTTAGCTGAAGAGAACACTGAAGCTTTCTTT
CASSLAEENTEAFF
>14|-|TRBV27|TRBD1|TRBJ2-4
TGTGCCAGCAGTTGGACAGGGGCGGAAAACATTCAGTACTTC
CASSWTGAENIQYF
>12|-|TRBV29-1|-|TRBJ2-5
TGCAGCGTTGAATGGGTCGGGGAGGCCCAGTACTTC
CSVEWVGEAQYF
>14|few|TRBV20-1|TRBD2|TRBJ2-3
TGCAGTGCTTCCACGGGAGGCAGGGCAGATACGCAGTATTTT
CSASTGGRADTQYF
>16|once|TRBV10-3|TRBD2|TRBJ2-3
TGTGCCATCAGGGATCTAGCGGGTAACGCCTCAGATACGCAGTATTTT
CAIRDLAGNASDTQYF
>15|-|TRBV19|-|TRBJ2-1
TGTGCCAGTAGTATAGCGGGGCAGACCTACAATGAGCAGTTCTTC
CASSIAGQTYNEQFF
>14|-|TRBV29-1|-|TRBJ2-3
TGCAGCGTTGGTATCGGAGGGCCAGAGGATACGCAGTATTTT
CSVGIGGPEDTQYF
>15|-|TRBV6-5|-|TRBJ1-4
TGTGCCAGCAGTTACTCGATCGGGAGGGCTGAAAAACTGTTTTTT
CASSYSIGRAEKLFF